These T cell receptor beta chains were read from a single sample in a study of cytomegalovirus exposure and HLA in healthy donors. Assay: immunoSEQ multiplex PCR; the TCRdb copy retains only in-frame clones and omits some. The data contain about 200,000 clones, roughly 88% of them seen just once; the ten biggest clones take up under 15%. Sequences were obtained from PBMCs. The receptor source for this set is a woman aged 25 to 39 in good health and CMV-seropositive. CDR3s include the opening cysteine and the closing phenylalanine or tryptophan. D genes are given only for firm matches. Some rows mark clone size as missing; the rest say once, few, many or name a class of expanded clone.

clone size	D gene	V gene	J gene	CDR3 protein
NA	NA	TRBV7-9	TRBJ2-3	CASSTRDTLVGDTQYF
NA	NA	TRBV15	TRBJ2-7	CATSRDLGAEQYF
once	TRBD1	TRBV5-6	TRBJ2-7	CASSLPLGQAYEQYF
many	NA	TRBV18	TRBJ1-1	CASSPGGSEAFF
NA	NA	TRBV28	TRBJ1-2	CASRTVGGGYTF
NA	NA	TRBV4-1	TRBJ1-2	CASSQGNLYGYTF
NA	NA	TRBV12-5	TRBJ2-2	CASGLNRQELFF
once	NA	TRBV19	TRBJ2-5	CASKLAETQYF
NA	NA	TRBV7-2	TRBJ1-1	CASSSNGGGYTEAFF
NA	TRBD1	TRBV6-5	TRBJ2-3	CASRQGYSTDTQYF
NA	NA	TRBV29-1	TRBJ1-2	CSVEIQPSNYGYTF
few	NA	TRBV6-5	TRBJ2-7	CASSYSAGPREQYF
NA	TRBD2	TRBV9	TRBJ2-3	CASSVTSGGTDTQYF
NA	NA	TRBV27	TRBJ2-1	CASSLLAEPYNEQFF
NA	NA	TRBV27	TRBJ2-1	CASSWGVSSYNEQFF
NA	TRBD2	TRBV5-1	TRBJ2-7	CASSFSGRAYEQYF
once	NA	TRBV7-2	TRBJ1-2	CASSLGLATNYGYTF
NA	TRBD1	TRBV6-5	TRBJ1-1	CASSTGQSNTEAFF
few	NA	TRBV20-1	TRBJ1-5	CSATVGGPQHF
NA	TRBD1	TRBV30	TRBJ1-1	CAWSVGQGADTEAFF
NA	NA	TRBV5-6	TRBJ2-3	CASSLVGGSADTQYF
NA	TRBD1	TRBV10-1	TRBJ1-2	CARRTKTGEPF
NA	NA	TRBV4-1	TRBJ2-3	CASSRRINRDRTDTQYF
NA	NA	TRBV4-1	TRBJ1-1	CASSRYGTEFVNTEAFF
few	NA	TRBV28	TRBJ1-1	CASSFSLNTEAFF
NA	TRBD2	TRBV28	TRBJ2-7	CASNNSGTSHEQYF
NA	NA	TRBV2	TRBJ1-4	CANRRGSTNEKLFF
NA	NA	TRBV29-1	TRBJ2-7	CSVDGGRGEQYF
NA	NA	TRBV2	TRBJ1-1	CASSQRPYQGNTEAFF
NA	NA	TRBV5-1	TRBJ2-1	CASSLGGGEYNEQFF
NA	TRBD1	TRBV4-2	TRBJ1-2	CASSQETGYLGWDYGYTF
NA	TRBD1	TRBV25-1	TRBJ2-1	CASSGGSGQGNEQFF
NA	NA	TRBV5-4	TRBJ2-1	CASSLDQSGASYNEQFF
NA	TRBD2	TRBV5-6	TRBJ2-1	CASSASISGNSFNEQFF
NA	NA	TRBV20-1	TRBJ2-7	CSALTDYEQYF
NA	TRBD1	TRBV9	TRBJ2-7	CASSVVGTGEQYF